The clone carrying this T cell receptor (beta chain) was observed a handful of times. The protocol was immunoSEQ multiplex PCR, while the TCRdb copy is restricted to in-frame clones and leaves out a portion. The repertoire holds some 330,000 clones, with roughly 80% as singletons. The CDR3 length is 15 residues. The V gene lost 0 bases and the J gene lost 0 bases, with 6 bases spanning the gap. Germline V gene lookup returns CDR1 MNHEY and CDR2 SVGAGI. This record comes from a study of blood T cell repertoires in COVID-19. For the study at large: PBMCs, B-cell-depleted T cells, or T cells provided the cDNA or gDNA that made up the material.

This TCR came from a woman aged 45 to 65 who had recovered from COVID-19. The chain combines TRBV6-5 with TRBJ1-3; D is perhaps TRBD1 (5 bases). The sample consisted of PBMCs or T cells enriched from blood (not recorded which). CDR3 DNA sequence: TGTGCCAGCAGTTACTCGGGGGGCTCTGGAAACACCATATATTTT. It specifies CASSYSGGSGNTIYF.